The entry that follows covers one TCR beta chain sequence. These data originate in a study of blood T cell repertoires in COVID-19. Study-wide background: The United States, Italy and Spain supplied acute and convalescent COVID-19 samples. Sample material is recorded as cDNA or gDNA derived from T cells, B-cell-depleted T cells, or PBMCs.

Germline V gene data show CDR1 as KGHSH and CDR2 as LQKENI. The CDR3 has 19 residues. Trimming removed 3 bases at V and 4 bases at J, with 22 bases between. As handled by the study authors: Nucleated cell number was recorded as an estimate derived from reference gene primer amplification. The table came from immunoSEQ multiplex PCR; TCRdb's copy has only in-frame clones and leaves some out. V and J calls and clone size are those listed in that table; D and trimming were worked out from the DNA. The table shows approximately 170,000 clones, with more than 90% occurring only once. This sequence joins TRBV18 and TRBJ1-6, with TRBD1 as a possible D gene (6 bases). The source is a man aged 55-75 years with active or convalescent COVID-19. The sequenced sample was peripheral blood. The CDR3 sequence: CASSPLVGSAGTYNSPLHF. In DNA, the CDR3 is TGTGCCAGCTCACCTCTTGTAGGGTCAGCGGGGACATATAATTCACCCCTCCACTTT.